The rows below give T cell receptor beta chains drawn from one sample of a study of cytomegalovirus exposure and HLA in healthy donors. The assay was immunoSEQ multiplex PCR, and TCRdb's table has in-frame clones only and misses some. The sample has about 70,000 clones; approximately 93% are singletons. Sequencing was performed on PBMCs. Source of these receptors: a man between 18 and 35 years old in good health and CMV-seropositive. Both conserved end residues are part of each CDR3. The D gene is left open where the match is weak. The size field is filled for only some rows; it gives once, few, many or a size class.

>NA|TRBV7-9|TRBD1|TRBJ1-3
CASSFTTLRQGSGNTIYF
TGTGCCAGCAGCTTCACTACGCTCCGACAGGGCTCTGGAAACACCATATATTTT
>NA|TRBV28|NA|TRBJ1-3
CASSLKGQGNTIYF
TGTGCCAGCAGTTTGAAGGGGCAGGGAAACACCATATATTTT
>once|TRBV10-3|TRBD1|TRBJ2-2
CAISPGQTNTGELFF
TGTGCCATCAGCCCGGGACAGACGAACACCGGGGAGCTGTTTTTT
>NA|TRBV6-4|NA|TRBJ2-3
CASSDVGGSSTDTQYF
TGTGCCAGCAGTGACGTTGGCGGGTCTAGCACAGATACGCAGTATTTT
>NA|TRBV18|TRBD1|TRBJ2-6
CASSRQGPPSGANVLTF
TGTGCCAGCTCACGACAGGGCCCACCCTCTGGGGCCAACGTCCTGACTTTC
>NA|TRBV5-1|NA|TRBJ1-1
CASLRDLGNTEAFF
TGCGCCAGCCTCCGGGACTTAGGGAACACTGAAGCTTTCTTT
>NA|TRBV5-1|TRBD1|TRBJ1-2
CASSSPSTQGAFRLYGYTF
TGCGCCAGCAGCTCTCCTTCCACTCAGGGGGCCTTTCGATTATATGGCTACACCTTC
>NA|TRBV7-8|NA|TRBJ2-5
CASSPRGIETQYF
TGTGCCAGCAGCCCTCGAGGCATAGAGACCCAGTACTTC
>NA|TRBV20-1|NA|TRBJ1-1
CSATVYTEAFF
TGCAGTGCTACTGTCTATACTGAAGCTTTCTTT
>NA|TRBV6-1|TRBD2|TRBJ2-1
CASSERERRPHNEQFF
TGTGCCAGCAGTGAGCGGGAGCGGAGACCCCACAATGAGCAGTTCTTC
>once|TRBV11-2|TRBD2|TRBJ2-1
CASSESGTSYNEQFF
TGTGCCAGCAGCGAGAGCGGGACCTCCTACAATGAGCAGTTCTTC
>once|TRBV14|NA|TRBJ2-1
CASSPLVSSYNEQFF
TGTGCCAGCAGCCCTTTAGTGTCCTCCTACAATGAGCAGTTCTTC
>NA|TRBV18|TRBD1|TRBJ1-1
CASSPPGTGSAEAFF
TGTGCCAGCTCACCACCCGGGACAGGGTCCGCGGAAGCTTTCTTT
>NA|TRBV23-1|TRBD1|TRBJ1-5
CASSHHRGRNGNQPQHF
TGCGCCAGCAGTCACCACAGGGGGCGCAATGGCAATCAGCCCCAGCATTTT
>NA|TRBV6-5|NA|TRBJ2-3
CASSPQEVTDTQYF
TGTGCCAGCAGCCCACAGGAAGTCACAGATACGCAGTATTTT
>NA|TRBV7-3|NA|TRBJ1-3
CASSHTTGSGNTIYF
TGTGCCAGCAGTCATACCACAGGGTCTGGAAACACCATATATTTT
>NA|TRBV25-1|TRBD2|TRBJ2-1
CASSVLLAGGIDEQFF
TGTGCCAGCAGTGTCCTCTTAGCGGGAGGCATCGATGAGCAGTTCTTC
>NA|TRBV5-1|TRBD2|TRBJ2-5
CASSFGTSGGSETQYF
TGCGCCAGCAGCTTTGGGACTAGCGGGGGGTCAGAGACCCAGTACTTC
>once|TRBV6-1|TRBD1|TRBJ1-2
CASSVGTGDYTF
TGTGCCAGCAGTGTAGGGACAGGGGACTACACCTTC
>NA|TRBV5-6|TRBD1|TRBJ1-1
CASSFRTGYTEAFF
TGTGCCAGCAGCTTTCGGACAGGCTACACTGAAGCTTTCTTT
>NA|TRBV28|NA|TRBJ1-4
CASSRLPTDNEKLFF
TGTGCCAGCAGCCGGTTACCGACAGATAATGAAAAACTGTTTTTT
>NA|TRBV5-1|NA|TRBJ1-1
CASSLQGNTEAFF
TGCGCCAGCAGCTTACAGGGAAACACTGAAGCTTTCTTT
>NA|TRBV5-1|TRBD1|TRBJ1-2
CASSSDRGLGGYTF
TGCGCCAGCAGTTCGGACAGGGGGCTTGGTGGCTACACCTTC
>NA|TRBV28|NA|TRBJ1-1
CASSFPEFKNRQIISMNTEAFF
TGTGCCAGCAGTTTTCCCGAATTCAAAAACAGACAGATTATCTCCATGAACACTGAAGCTTTCTTT
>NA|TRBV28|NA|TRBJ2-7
CASSLGQGIGEQYF
TGTGCCAGCAGTTTAGGGCAGGGAATAGGCGAGCAGTACTTC
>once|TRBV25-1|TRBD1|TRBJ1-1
CASSEYRQGPEAFF
TGTGCCAGCAGTGAATATCGACAGGGCCCTGAAGCTTTCTTT
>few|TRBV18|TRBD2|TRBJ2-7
CASSLGLAGAYEQYF
TGTGCCAGCTCACTAGGCCTAGCGGGGGCGTACGAGCAGTACTTC
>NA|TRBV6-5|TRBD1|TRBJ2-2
CASSSPGQGFRELFF
TGTGCCAGCAGCTCTCCGGGACAGGGGTTCAGGGAGCTGTTTTTT
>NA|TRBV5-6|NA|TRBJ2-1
CASSPPGGIPRAEQFF
TGTGCCAGCAGCCCCCCCGGCGGGATCCCTAGGGCGGAGCAGTTCTTC
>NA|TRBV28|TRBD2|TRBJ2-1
CASSSATGRREGPNEQFF
TGTGCCAGCAGTAGCGCGACGGGACGACGGGAGGGCCCCAATGAGCAGTTCTTC
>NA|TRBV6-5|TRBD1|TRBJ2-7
CASTNTGTGYGEQYF
TGTGCCAGCACCAATACGGGGACAGGGTATGGCGAGCAGTACTTC
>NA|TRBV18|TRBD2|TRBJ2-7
CASSPGTSGRAVREQYF
TGTGCCAGCTCACCAGGGACTAGCGGGAGGGCGGTACGGGAGCAGTACTTC
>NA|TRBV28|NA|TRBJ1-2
CASRSAPGIWGYTF
TGTGCCAGCAGGTCAGCCCCGGGAATCTGGGGCTACACCTTC
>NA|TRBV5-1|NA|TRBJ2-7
CASSLLNRPTYEQYF
TGCGCCAGCAGCTTACTTAACAGGCCTACCTACGAGCAGTACTTC
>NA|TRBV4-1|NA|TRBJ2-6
CASTTVGPISGANVLTF
TGCGCCAGTACGACAGTAGGGCCCATCTCTGGGGCCAACGTCCTGACTTTC
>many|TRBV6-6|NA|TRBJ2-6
CASSYGEGANVLTF
TGTGCCAGCAGTTACGGGGAGGGGGCCAACGTCCTGACTTTC
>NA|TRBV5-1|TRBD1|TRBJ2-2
CASSLGTGASNTGELFF
TGCGCCAGCAGCCTAGGGACAGGGGCTTCGAACACCGGGGAGCTGTTTTTT
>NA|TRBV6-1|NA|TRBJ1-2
CASPRYYGYTF
TGTGCCAGCCCTCGTTACTATGGCTACACCTTC
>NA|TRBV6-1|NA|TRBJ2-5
CASSEIQETQYF
TGTGCCAGCAGTGAAATACAAGAGACCCAGTACTTC
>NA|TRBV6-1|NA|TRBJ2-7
CASTGNSYEQYF
TGTGCCAGCACGGGAAACAGCTACGAGCAGTACTTC
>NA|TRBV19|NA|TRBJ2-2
CASSQGSGELFF
TGTGCCAGTAGCCAGGGTAGCGGGGAGCTGTTTTTT
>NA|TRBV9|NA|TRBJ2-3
CASSVAAGGPNTQYF
TGTGCCAGCAGCGTTGCAGCGGGCGGACCCAATACGCAGTATTTT
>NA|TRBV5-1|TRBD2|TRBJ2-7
CASSPRTSGHYEQYF
TGCGCCAGCAGCCCGCGGACTAGCGGGCATTACGAGCAGTACTTC
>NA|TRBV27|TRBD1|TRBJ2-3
CASSSKGQGIGTDTQYF
TGTGCCAGCAGTTCAAAAGGACAGGGAATAGGCACAGATACGCAGTATTTT
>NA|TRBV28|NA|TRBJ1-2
CASTSAIGYTF
TGTGCCAGCACAAGCGCGATCGGCTACACCTTC
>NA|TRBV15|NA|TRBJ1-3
CATSEPHGAGNTIYF
TGTGCCACCAGCGAGCCCCACGGGGCTGGAAACACCATATATTTT
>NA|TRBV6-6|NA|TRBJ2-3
CASSYEVARTDTQYF
TGTGCCAGCAGTTACGAAGTGGCCCGCACAGATACGCAGTATTTT